A single sample gave rise to the 4 T cell receptor beta chains below, sequenced in a study of blood T cell repertoires in COVID-19. TCRdb's table, derived via immunoSEQ multiplex PCR, lists solely in-frame clones and lacks some. The sample comprises under 95,000 clones, approximately 80% of which are singletons, and over 8.5% rests with the top ten. Sequenced: peripheral blood. The receptors originated from a man in his fifties with acute or convalescent COVID-19.

The chain employs TRBV6-6 and TRBJ2-2, with D unclear. Per germline, CDR1 MNHNY and CDR2 SVGAGI (reference sequence). Trimming left V 4 bases short and J 5 bases short, with 11 bases between. The CDR3 runs to 14 residues. The CDR3 DNA follows: TGTGCCAGCAGTTCCTCGGGCTTAACCGGGGAGCTGTTTTTT. Translated: CASSSSGLTGELFF.

This chain links TRBV7-2 with TRBJ2-1, with 8 bases fitting TRBD2. Germline CDR1 is SGHTA and CDR2 is FQGNSA. V gave up 8 bases and J gave up 3 bases; unmatched junction bases: 6. The CDR3 is 14 residues long. As DNA, the CDR3 is TGTGCCAGCGGGTCTAGCGGGTTCTACAATGAGCAGTTCTTC. Translated: CASGSSGFYNEQFF.

The V call is TRBV7-7, the J call TRBJ2-5; 8 nucleotides match TRBD2. Trimming removed 6 bases from V and 4 bases from J; junction bases left unmatched: 10. The germline gives CDR1 SSHAT, CDR2 FNYEAQ (reference sequence). The CDR3 covers 15 residues. CDR3 residues: CASSPGLGAVETQYF. As DNA, the CDR3 is TGTGCCAGCAGTCCGGGACTAGGAGCAGTAGAGACCCAGTACTTC.

This clone was observed a few times. This chain links TRBV5-6 with TRBJ1-5; D ambiguous. Trimming shortened V by 0 bases and J by 1 base, and 5 bases separated the two germline ends. CDR3 length: 14 amino acids. Germline CDR1 is SGHDT and CDR2 is YYEEEE. The CDR3 reads CASSLGQSNQPQHF. The CDR3 DNA reads as TGTGCCAGCAGCTTGGGGCAGAGCAATCAGCCCCAGCATTTT.